The 28 T cell receptor beta chains listed next were all sequenced from one sample in a study of CD8+ T cells in alopecia areata. In each case, RNA was isolated and then reverse transcribed into cDNA as the sequencing template. The repertoire was sequenced with immunoSEQ multiplex PCR; TCRdb's copy has only in-frame clones and lacks some. The sample shows approximately 180,000 clones, roughly 70% of them seen only once. Documented treatment: oral pan-JAK inhibitor, 5-10 mg twice daily. The specimen comprised CD4+ T cells sorted from blood, sampled between weeks 49 and 50, from a patient treated with tofacitinib. All receptors derive from a human donor with alopecia areata.

As DNA, the CDR3 is TGTGCCAGCAGAAAGGGGGGGCGCAATCAGCCCCAGCATTTT. Residues: CASRKGGRNQPQHF. J is TRBJ1-5 and V is TRBV21-1. TRBV21-1 is a listed pseudogene. The CDR3 loop spans 14 amino acids.

This clone has only a few counts. The sample has other DNA sequences that encode this CDR3 too. This chain connects TRBV29-1 to TRBJ1-1; no firm D call. The CDR3 has 11 amino acids. The V gene lost 4 bases and the J gene lost 6 bases, with 9 bases spanning the gap. In germline, CDR1 is SQVTM, CDR2 ANQGSEA. This chain's CDR3 is CSVGGLAEAFF. The DNA of the CDR3 is TGCAGCGTTGGAGGGTTAGCTGAAGCTTTCTTT.

This clone showed up just a few times. The chain recombines TRBV25-1 with TRBJ1-2; D is possibly TRBD1 (5 bases). The germline CDR1 and CDR2 sequences are MGHDK and SYGVNS. The CDR3 is 15 residues long. The ends were cut back, 5 bases at V and 4 bases at J, with 17 bases in the middle. The CDR3 coding sequence is TGTGCCAGCAGTTTCCCGGGGGGGGAACTCTATGGCTACACCTTC. Residues: CASSFPGGELYGYTF.

J is TRBJ1-6 and V is TRBV19; D not resolved. This CDR3 is 18 amino acids long. V gave up 4 bases and J gave up 0 bases, with 16 bases separating them. Germline V gene lookup returns CDR1 LNHDA and CDR2 SQIVND (reference sequence). This CDR3 reads CASSTNLPESSYNSPLHF. The CDR3 DNA is TGTGCCAGTAGTACGAATCTACCCGAGAGCTCCTATAATTCACCCCTCCACTTT.

A few counts support this clone. This chain uses TRBV7-7 with TRBJ2-2; D is perhaps TRBD1 or TRBD2 (6 bases each). Germline V lookup: CDR1 SSHAT, CDR2 FNYEAQ (reference sequence). Between the trimmed V and J ends, which lost 7 bases and 6 bases, there was a span of 21 bases. This CDR3 has 16 amino acids. In nucleotides, the CDR3 is TGTGCCAGCACCGAAGCCCCGGGGGCTAGGGCCGGGGAGCTGTTTTTT. Its protein is CASTEAPGARAGELFF. Supplemented by reference TRBV7-7 and TRBJ2-2, the full variable domain reads GAGVSQSPRYKVTKRGQDVTLRCDPISSHATLYWYQQALGQGPEFLTYFNYEAQPDKSGLPSDRFSAERPEGSISTLTIQRTEQRDSAMYRCASTEAPGARAGELFFGEGSRLTVL.

This rearrangement joins TRBV30 to TRBJ2-1; D unresolved. Germline CDR1 reads GTSNPN; CDR2 reads SVGIG (reference sequence). The V and J ends lost 4 bases and 1 base respectively, with 14 bases between them. The CDR3 extends over 15 amino acids. The DNA for the CDR3 is TGTGCCTGGACCCAGCGTAGGAAGTCCTACAATGAGCAGTTCTTC. This translates into CAWTQRRKSYNEQFF.

This clone was observed a handful of times. The V gene is TRBV29-1, the J gene TRBJ1-1; D unclear. Germline V gene lookup returns CDR1 SQVTM and CDR2 ANQGSEA. The V end was cut by 8 bases, the J end by 0 bases, with 13 bases between. CDR3 size: 13 residues. CDR3 coding DNA: TGCAGCACACTAGGCGATTTGAACACTGAAGCTTTCTTT. Translating it yields CSTLGDLNTEAFF.

The chain is built from TRBV30 and TRBJ1-5, with D perhaps TRBD1 (5 bases). This CDR3 contains 14 residues. Germline CDR1 and CDR2: GTSNPN and SVGIG (reference sequence). The V end was cut by 5 bases, the J end by 1 base, with 12 bases between. The CDR3 here is CAWGAGGSNQPQHF. The CDR3, as DNA: TGTGCCTGGGGGGCCGGGGGGAGCAATCAGCCCCAGCATTTT.

This chain's CDR3 is CAWKVAGTSTDTQYF. In nucleotides, the CDR3 is TGTGCCTGGAAGGTTGCGGGGACGAGCACAGATACGCAGTATTTT. V and J are TRBV30 and TRBJ2-3; tentatively, D is TRBD2 (6 bases). V lost 4 bases to trimming and J lost 0 bases, with 14 bases between them. The length of the CDR3 is 15 residues. Germline V gene sequence: CDR1 GTSNPN, CDR2 SVGIG (reference sequence).

This clone has just a few counts. CDR3 in amino acids: CSVEGQNYEQYF. CDR3 bases: TGCAGCGTGGAGGGACAGAACTACGAGCAGTACTTC. The chain is built from TRBV29-1 and TRBJ2-7, with D possibly matching TRBD1 (7 bases). Trimming took off 6 bases at V and 3 bases at J, with 12 bases between the two ends. CDR1 and CDR2 (germline): SQVTM, ANQGSEA. The CDR3 length is 12 residues.

The rearrangement links TRBV15 to TRBJ1-6, with D tentatively TRBD1 (6 bases). V lost 4 bases and J 6 bases, leaving 16 bases between the germline ends. Per germline, CDR1 LNHNV and CDR2 YYDKDF (reference sequence). CDR3 length: 16 amino acids. The CDR3 sequence is CATSTNNRDPNSPLHF. As DNA, the CDR3 is TGTGCCACCAGCACAAATAACAGGGACCCTAATTCACCCCTCCACTTT.

The V and J genes are TRBV7-2 and TRBJ2-2, with unresolved D. Germline loops: CDR1 SGHTA, CDR2 FQGNSA. The V and J ends lost 5 bases and 6 bases respectively, with 10 bases between them. This CDR3 has 13 residues. CDR3 bases: TGTGCCAGCAGCCCACCCTACGCCGGGGAGCTGTTTTTT. Translation: CASSPPYAGELFF.

The gene calls are TRBV7-3 and TRBJ1-1; tentatively, D is TRBD1 (6 bases). V was pared by 5 bases and J by 4 bases, with 11 bases between. CDR1 and CDR2 (germline): SGHTA, FQGTGA. The CDR3 has 13 amino acids. In DNA, the CDR3 is TGTGCCAGCAGCCGAACAGGGCGCACTGAAGCTTTCTTT. This codes for CASSRTGRTEAFF.

This chain links TRBV9 with TRBJ2-3; either TRBD1 or TRBD2 may fit D (5 bases each). The CDR3 is 15 residues long. Trimming shortened V by 2 bases and J by 8 bases, and 18 bases separated the two germline ends. In germline, CDR1 is SGDLS, CDR2 YYNGEE. The CDR3 spells CASSVGTAGDGTQYF. The CDR3 DNA reads as TGTGCCAGCAGCGTCGGAACGGCCGGGGACGGTACGCAGTATTTT.

This clone was recorded once. Germline is not matched at one junction end, which may reflect a read error. The V gene is TRBV7-7, the J gene TRBJ1-1; D is possibly TRBD1 (6 bases). Per germline, CDR1 SSHAT and CDR2 FNYEAQ (reference sequence). The CDR3 is 13 amino acids. This CDR3 reads CARSLEQGSEAFF. CDR3 in DNA: TGTGCCAGAAGCTTAGAGCAGGGGTCTGAAGCTTTCTTT.

The chain employs TRBV29-1 and TRBJ2-2, with 9 bases identical to TRBD2. J was trimmed by 5 bases and V by 5 bases; bases with no gene match: 6. From germline, CDR1 is SQVTM and CDR2 ANQGSEA. The CDR3 is 14 amino acids. This chain's CDR3 is CSVLWLAGTGELFF. DNA of the CDR3: TGCAGCGTTCTATGGCTAGCGGGGACCGGGGAGCTGTTTTTT.

V and J are TRBV6-5 and TRBJ2-5, with D possibly being TRBD1 (5 bases). The CDR3 has 15 residues. Trimming shortened V by 2 bases and J by 4 bases, and 14 bases separated the two germline ends. Germline-derived CDR1 and CDR2 are MNHEY and SVGAGI. CDR3 sequence (DNA): TGTGCCAGCAGTTACGGGGCAGGGCTTGGAGAGACCCAGTACTTC. Its translation: CASSYGAGLGETQYF.

This clone came up once. The CDR3 region is CAISVKGASTEAFF. CDR3 DNA: TGTGCCATCAGTGTTAAGGGGGCGAGCACTGAAGCTTTCTTT. The rearrangement uses TRBV10-3 and TRBJ1-1, with 7 positions matching TRBD1. This CDR3 spans 14 amino acids. The V and J ends lost 4 bases and 4 bases, in that order; junction bases with no gene match: 6. Germline-derived CDR1 and CDR2 are ENHRY and SYGVKD.

The chain employs TRBV4-3 and TRBJ1-1, with D perhaps matching TRBD1 (5 bases). Germline CDR1 and CDR2: LGHNA and YSLEER. This CDR3 region has 15 residues. V dropped 1 base and J dropped 4 bases, with 13 bases sitting between them. The CDR3 loop is CASSQGQPLVTEAFF. In DNA, the CDR3 is TGCGCCAGCAGCCAAGGACAGCCCTTGGTCACTGAAGCTTTCTTT.

V is TRBV29-1 and J is TRBJ1-4; no reliable D call. Trimming shortened V by 3 bases and J by 7 bases, and 9 bases separated the two germline ends. Germline lookup yields CDR1 SQVTM and CDR2 ANQGSEA. This CDR3 region has 12 residues. The CDR3 protein is CSVEESGEKLFF. The CDR3 nucleotides are TGCAGCGTTGAGGAGAGTGGTGAAAAACTGTTTTTT.

CDR3: CASSVGGTRESPLHF. The CDR3 DNA reads as TGTGCCAGCAGCGTAGGGGGGACAAGAGAATCACCCCTCCACTTT. The J gene is TRBJ1-6, the V gene TRBV9, with D possibly TRBD1 on 6 matching bases. Germline values: CDR1 SGDLS, CDR2 YYNGEE. Deletions cut 0 bases from V and 10 bases from J, with 14 bases between. The CDR3 sequence is 15 residues long.

The chain has TRBV7-2 and TRBJ2-2; 9 bases are a match to TRBD1. CDR1 is SGHTA and CDR2 is FQGNSA in the germline V gene. With 8 bases clipped from V and 3 bases from J, the junction kept 7 bases outside the gene matches. The CDR3 runs to 15 residues. This CDR3 is CASGPGQGYTGELFF. In DNA form, the CDR3 reads TGTGCCAGCGGACCGGGACAGGGTTACACCGGGGAGCTGTTTTTT.

This clone was observed a few times. This chain uses TRBV30 with TRBJ1-2; 9 positions match TRBD1. V lost 1 base to trimming and J lost 3 bases; unmatched junction nucleotides: 6. The germline V gene encodes CDR1 GTSNPN and CDR2 SVGIG (reference sequence). CDR3 size: 15 residues. CDR3: CAWSEETGGYYGYTF. The CDR3 DNA is TGTGCCTGGAGTGAAGAGACAGGGGGGTACTATGGCTACACCTTC. The full variable domain, rest sourced from reference TRBV30 and TRBJ1-2, is SQTIHQWPATLVQPVGSPLSLECTVEGTSNPNLYWYRQAAGRGLQLLFYSVGIGQISSEVPQNLSASRPQDRQFILSSKKLLLSDSGFYLCAWSEETGGYYGYTFGSGTRLTVV.

This clone was observed a handful of times. Other nucleotide sequences from this sample produce the same CDR3. V gene TRBV30 combines with J gene TRBJ2-7, with TRBD1 identical over 9 bases. Trimming took 1 base from V and 4 from J; bases not matched to a gene: 5. The CDR3 spans 14 residues. In germline, CDR1 is GTSNPN, CDR2 SVGIG (reference sequence). CDR3 in DNA: TGTGCCTGGAGTGCCGGGACAGGGTTGTACGAGCAGTACTTC. Translation: CAWSAGTGLYEQYF.

The chain has TRBV12-5 and TRBJ2-5, with D uncertain. Germline CDR1 reads LGHNT; CDR2 reads FRNRAP. The length of the CDR3 is 13 residues. Trimming took off 6 bases at V and 0 bases at J, with 8 bases between the two ends. As DNA, the CDR3 is TGTGCTAGTGGCCGCCCCAACCAAGAGACCCAGTACTTC. Protein product: CASGRPNQETQYF.

In its sample, this clone was seen a few times. The V call is TRBV5-6, the J call TRBJ1-1; D gene uncertain. V was shortened by 1 base and J by 7 bases, with 11 bases between the two germline ends. Germline-derived CDR1 and CDR2 are SGHDT and YYEEEE. The CDR3 runs 13 residues. CDR3 amino acids: CASSLIRGFEAFF. CDR3 nucleotide sequence: TGTGCCAGCAGCTTGATACGGGGATTTGAAGCTTTCTTT.

The J gene is TRBJ1-6, the V gene TRBV5-5, with a possible D match to TRBD1 (5 bases). This CDR3 spans 16 amino acids. Germline values: CDR1 SGHKS, CDR2 YYEKEE (reference sequence). V lost 4 bases to trimming and J lost 7 bases, with 18 bases between them. The CDR3 sequence: CASSATRGRDNSPLHF. Written as DNA, the CDR3 is TGTGCCAGCAGCGCGACAAGGGGCAGGGACAATTCACCCCTCCACTTT.

This clone was seen more than once but under ten times. V and J are TRBV2 and TRBJ2-6; D ambiguous. The CDR3 runs 13 residues. Germline lookup yields CDR1 SNHLY and CDR2 FYNNEI. The germline V and J ends were trimmed by 6 bases and 0 bases, with 3 bases remaining between them. The CDR3 spells CASRDSGANVLTF. The CDR3 nucleotides read TGTGCCAGCAGGGACTCTGGGGCCAACGTCCTGACTTTC.